Listed below are T cell receptor beta chains from one sample, sequenced in a study. TCRdb reprocessed the 5' RACE reads via MiXCR and lists one record per CDR3 protein. The data show 45,000 to 70,000 distinct CDR3 sequences, with around 28% seen just once and 3.2% held by the top ten. Sequencing was done on a sample of tumor-infiltrating memory CD4+ T cells sorted from the breast tumor. The origin of the receptors is a female donor with breast cancer. Each CDR3 is given with its conserved first and last residue. The D gene is left open where the match is weak. Clone sizes are given selectively: once, few, many, or a class where the clone is expanded.

v_gene	abundance	j_gene	d_gene	len	CDR3nt	CDR3aa
TRBV10-3	once	TRBJ2-1	TRBD2	14	TGTGCCATCATGGGGACTAGCGGGACCAATGGGCAGTTCTTC	CAIMGTSGTNGQFF
TRBV2	NA	TRBJ1-1	NA	15	TGTGCCAGCACCCGACTGGGGGGGAGTAACACTGAAGCTTTCTTT	CASTRLGGSNTEAFF
TRBV6-1	NA	TRBJ2-1	NA	15	TGTGCCAGAGAATTACGTTCCAGCTCCTACAATGAGCAGTTCTTC	CARELRSSSYNEQFF
TRBV7-6	NA	TRBJ2-5	TRBD2	16	TGTGCCAGCAGCCTACGGACTAGCGGGAGCTCAGAGACCCAGTACTTC	CASSLRTSGSSETQYF
TRBV7-2	few	TRBJ1-1	TRBD1	15	TGTGCCAGCAGCTTAGCGGGGGGACAGAACACCGAAGCTTTCTTT	CASSLAGGQNTEAFF
TRBV4-2	NA	TRBJ1-1	NA	14	TGTGCCAGCAGCCAAGATACTGCTAACACTGAAGCTTTCTTT	CASSQDTANTEAFF
TRBV7-9	few	TRBJ1-1	NA	16	TGTGCCAGCAGCTTAGGATTGGGGGTCATGAACACTGAAGCTTTCTTT	CASSLGLGVMNTEAFF
TRBV7-2	few	TRBJ2-1	TRBD2	15	TGTGCCAGCAGCCTTGAGGGACTAGCGCACAATGAGCAGTTCTTC	CASSLEGLAHNEQFF
TRBV5-5	NA	TRBJ2-6	NA	16	TGTGCCAGCAGCCCAGCGCCCGGGCGGGGGGCCAACGTCCTGACTTTC	CASSPAPGRGANVLTF
TRBV3-1	NA	TRBJ2-1	NA	13	TGTGCCAGCAGCCAAGGAAGTGCGACTAGACAGTTCTTC	CASSQGSATRQFF
TRBV7-2	NA	TRBJ2-5	NA	14	TGTGCCAGCAGGATCGGGGGGCCCCAGGAGACCCAGTACTTC	CASRIGGPQETQYF
TRBV7-8	NA	TRBJ1-5	NA	13	TGTGCCAGCAGCTCCCGACTCAATCAGCCCCAGCATTTT	CASSSRLNQPQHF
TRBV20-1	few	TRBJ1-5	TRBD1	14	TGCAGTGCTAGAGGGGGACAGGGGGATCAGCCCCAGCATTTT	CSARGGQGDQPQHF
TRBV6-5	NA	TRBJ1-6	TRBD1	15	TGTGCCAGCAACCTCGGGACAGCGGCAGATTCACCCCTCCACTTT	CASNLGTAADSPLHF
TRBV6-1	NA	TRBJ1-5	NA	13	TGTGCCAGCAGAGAGACAGGAGATCTGCCCCAGCATTTT	CASRETGDLPQHF
TRBV5-1	NA	TRBJ2-1	NA	14	TGCGCCAGCAGCCCCCCGGTTGTTAGCGGCGTGCAGTTCTTC	CASSPPVVSGVQFF
TRBV6-6	NA	TRBJ1-2	NA	13	TGTGCCAGCAGTTACCATGACTCCGATGGCTACACCTTC	CASSYHDSDGYTF
TRBV6-1	few	TRBJ2-5	NA	13	TGTGCCAGCAGTGGGGCAGACCAAGAGACCCAGTACTTC	CASSGADQETQYF
TRBV20-1	NA	TRBJ2-7	TRBD1	14	TGCAGTGCTATATCGGGACAGGGAATCTACGAGCAGTACTTC	CSAISGQGIYEQYF
TRBV9	few	TRBJ2-3	NA	16	TGTGCCAGCAGCGTAGCTCCGGGGTTCGGCACAGATACGCAGTATTTT	CASSVAPGFGTDTQYF
TRBV6-2/TRBV6-3	NA	TRBJ2-7	TRBD2	15	TGTGCCAGCAGTTATATCCCTAGCGGCATTTACGAGCAGTACTTC	CASSYIPSGIYEQYF
TRBV20-1	NA	TRBJ1-3	NA	12	TGCAGTGCGTGGGGAACTGGAAACACCATATATTTT	CSAWGTGNTIYF
TRBV5-1	NA	TRBJ2-3	NA	16	TGCGCCAGCAGCTTGGGAGGGGGAATGTCGATAGATACGCAGTATTTT	CASSLGGGMSIDTQYF
TRBV5-6	few	TRBJ2-7	NA	15	TGTGCCAGCAGCTCCTGGACGGAGGGGCACTACGAGCAGTACTTC	CASSSWTEGHYEQYF
TRBV15	few	TRBJ1-2	TRBD1	17	TGTGCCACCAGCAGAAGGGGAGGGACAGGGAGTAACTATGGCTACACCTTC	CATSRRGGTGSNYGYTF
TRBV20-1	many	TRBJ1-1	NA	17	TGCAGTGCTAGAGATAACAGGCGCATCGGGTTTCGCACTGAAGCTTTCTTT	CSARDNRRIGFRTEAFF
TRBV29-1	NA	TRBJ2-3	NA	13	TGCAGCGTTGAGGTGACGGTGGGAGATACGCAGTATTTT	CSVEVTVGDTQYF
TRBV28	NA	TRBJ2-1	NA	17	TGTGCCAGCACAGGGGTCGCGGGAGTACCGGGGAACAATGAGCAGTTCTTC	CASTGVAGVPGNNEQFF
TRBV7-2	few	TRBJ1-5	TRBD1	11	TGTGCCAGCAGCTTGGGGACAGGGGCGCATTTT	CASSLGTGAHF
TRBV7-9	many	TRBJ2-7	NA	12	TGTGCCAGCAGCTTCATGACCTACGAGCAGTACTTC	CASSFMTYEQYF
TRBV5-1	many	TRBJ1-2	NA	15	TGCGCCAGCAGCTTGGGGTCGGCAGACACCTATGGCTACACCTTC	CASSLGSADTYGYTF
TRBV6-1	few	TRBJ1-1	NA	15	TGTGCCAGCAAGGGGGGAAGTGAAGGAGCCACTGAAGCTTTCTTT	CASKGGSEGATEAFF
TRBV20-1	NA	TRBJ1-5	NA	13	TGCAGTGCTAAAGGCCTGCTGAATCAGCCCCAGCATTTT	CSAKGLLNQPQHF
TRBV4-2	once	TRBJ1-1	NA	15	TGCGCCAGCAGCCGTGGGATTGGGTTGGGCACTGAAGCTTTCTTT	CASSRGIGLGTEAFF
TRBV6-6	NA	TRBJ1-2	TRBD1	12	TGTGCCAGCAGTTGGACAGGGAACGGCCACACCTTC	CASSWTGNGHTF
TRBV24-1	NA	TRBJ2-2	NA	17	TGTGCCACCAGTGACCGCGTGAGGGCCGTGAACACCGGGGAGCTGTTTTTT	CATSDRVRAVNTGELFF
TRBV28	NA	TRBJ1-5	NA	14	TGTGCCACCACGTCCACAGCGGGCGGTCAGCCCCAGCATTTT	CATTSTAGGQPQHF
TRBV7-2	NA	TRBJ2-2	TRBD1	16	TGTGCCAGCAGCTCAAGGGGGCCGTCTAACACCGGGGAGCTGTTTTTT	CASSSRGPSNTGELFF
TRBV5-1	NA	TRBJ1-1	NA	15	TGCGCCAGCAGCTTGGGGCTGTCTTTGAACACTGAAGCTTTCTTT	CASSLGLSLNTEAFF
TRBV7-2	NA	TRBJ1-4	NA	14	TGTGCCAGCAGCTCACAGGTGACTGGTGAAAAACTGTTTTTT	CASSSQVTGEKLFF
TRBV9	few	TRBJ2-5	NA	15	TGTGCCAGCAGCGTAGGGGACCCAGGGCAAGAGACCCAGTACTTC	CASSVGDPGQETQYF
TRBV28	once	TRBJ1-2	TRBD1	14	TGTGCCAGCATGCAAGGGGGGACAGGGGGTGGCTACACCTTC	CASMQGGTGGGYTF
TRBV7-9	many	TRBJ2-5	NA	12	TGTGCCAGCAGCTTAGCGAGTGAGACCCAGTACTTC	CASSLASETQYF
TRBV9	NA	TRBJ2-3	TRBD2	15	TGTGCCAGCAGCGTAGGACTAGCGGGAGGAGATACGCAGTATTTT	CASSVGLAGGDTQYF
TRBV20-1	few	TRBJ2-3	NA	14	TGCAGTGCCTCCCCTAGCGCAACCACAGATACGCAGTATTTT	CSASPSATTDTQYF
TRBV5-1	few	TRBJ2-5	NA	14	TGCGCCAGCAGCACTCTAGGGACTCAAGAGACCCAGTACTTC	CASSTLGTQETQYF
TRBV7-2	NA	TRBJ2-3	NA	14	TGTGCCAGCAGCTTAGACACCTACACAGATACGCAGTATTTT	CASSLDTYTDTQYF
TRBV7-9	few	TRBJ1-5	NA	15	TGTGCCAGCAGCTTAGGTGTAGATAGGAATCAGCCCCAGCATTTT	CASSLGVDRNQPQHF
TRBV20-1	NA	TRBJ2-2	TRBD2	14	TGCAGTGCCCAGCAGCGGGGGAACACCGGGGAGCTGTTTTTT	CSAQQRGNTGELFF
TRBV9	few	TRBJ2-5	NA	13	TGTGCCAGCAGCCAGAGGTTAGAAGAGACCCAGTACTTC	CASSQRLEETQYF
TRBV29-1	many	TRBJ2-3	NA	14	TGCAGCGTTCAGACGCATATGCGGGCTGATACGCAGTATTTT	CSVQTHMRADTQYF
TRBV7-9	few	TRBJ2-7	NA	14	TGTGCCAGCAGCCGGGGCCTGCAGGGTGAAGAGCAGTACTTC	CASSRGLQGEEQYF
TRBV11-2	NA	TRBJ2-7	TRBD2	15	TGTGCCAGCAGCCCCATGGCGGGAGGCTCCGGGGAGCAGTACTTC	CASSPMAGGSGEQYF
TRBV6-2/TRBV6-3	NA	TRBJ1-5	NA	15	TGTGCCAGCACCCTAAGCCGATCGGGCAATCAGCCCCAGCATTTT	CASTLSRSGNQPQHF
TRBV7-3	many	TRBJ2-7	NA	13	TGTGCCAGCAGCTTAGACAGGACCTACGAGCAGTACTTC	CASSLDRTYEQYF